A selection of T cell receptor beta chains follows, all from one sample in a study of T-cell memory formation after mild COVID-19. In TCRdb, the 5' RACE reads were re-called with MiXCR into one record per CDR3 protein. This sample has 98,000 or so distinct CDR3 sequences, with around 17% found just once. The sequencing input was PBMCs or a T cell subset sorted from them (not recorded which). Receptors were obtained from a man aged 18-30 years who had mild COVID-19 (a few samples of this study predate the infection). Cell type and time point are not known. CDR3s include the opening cysteine and the closing phenylalanine or tryptophan. A D gene is named only where the DNA matches it firmly. Clone size appears in some rows only: once, few, many, or a class for an expanded clone.

j_call clone_size v_call d_call cdr3_nt cdr3_aa
TRBJ1-2 . TRBV11-2 . TGTGCCAGCAGCACCGAGGCGACTAGTCGCTACACCTTC CASSTEATSRYTF
TRBJ2-2 . TRBV7-2 . TGTGCCAGCAGCCGAGGAGGGGCGAACACCGGGGAGCTGTTTTTT CASSRGGANTGELFF
TRBJ1-4 . TRBV4-2 TRBD1 TGTGCCAGCAGCCAAGACCCGGGACAGGGAGGTGAAAAACTGTTTTTT CASSQDPGQGGEKLFF
TRBJ2-4 . TRBV20-1 . TGCAGTGCTAGAGATCTGCCGCGAAACATTCAGTACTTC CSARDLPRNIQYF
TRBJ2-1 many TRBV25-1 . TGTGCCAGCAGTATGAGACTTACCCCGGCGGATGAGCAGTTCTTC CASSMRLTPADEQFF
TRBJ2-2 few TRBV6-5 . TGTGCCAGCAGTTCGGGACGGAGGAACACCGGGGAGCTGTTTTTT CASSSGRRNTGELFF
TRBJ1-1 . TRBV4-2 TRBD1 TGTGCCAGCAGCCAAGATCCGGACAGGGACACTGAAGCTTTCTTT CASSQDPDRDTEAFF
TRBJ2-6 . TRBV4-3 . TGCGCCAGCAGTGGAGGGGCAGGGGTTGCTGGGGCCAACGTCCTGACTTTC CASSGGAGVAGANVLTF
TRBJ1-1 few TRBV12-3/TRBV12-4 . TGTGCCAGCAGTTTAAGGGTAAACACTGAAGCTTTCTTT CASSLRVNTEAFF
TRBJ2-5 few TRBV14 . TGTGCCAGCAGCCAAGAGCGACGAACCGCAGGGTACCAAGAGACCCAGTACTTC CASSQERRTAGYQETQYF
TRBJ2-5 few TRBV5-1 . TGCGCCAGCAGCTTGAGCCGGGACACAGGCCAGTACTTC CASSLSRDTGQYF
TRBJ2-1 . TRBV18 TRBD1 TGTGCCAGCTCACCGACACTAGACAGGGGACCGGCGAAGCAGTTCTTC CASSPTLDRGPAKQFF
TRBJ2-3 many TRBV7-7 . TGTGCCAGCAGCTTAGCGGGGGCCAGCACAGATACGCAGTATTTT CASSLAGASTDTQYF
TRBJ1-1 . TRBV7-2 TRBD1 TGTGCCAGCAGCTGGGACCGGGACAGGGCGACTGAAGCTTTCTTT CASSWDRDRATEAFF
TRBJ2-1 few TRBV4-1 TRBD2 TGCGCCAGCAGCCGGGGACTAGCGGGGGGGGCCCCCAATGAGCAGTTCTTC CASSRGLAGGAPNEQFF
TRBJ2-3 few TRBV20-1 TRBD2 TGCAGTGCGCTGAGCGGGGGGGCTACAGATACGCAGTATTTT CSALSGGATDTQYF
TRBJ1-1 . TRBV18 TRBD1 TGTGCCAGCTCACCTCCTGACAGGGAAGCTGAAGCTTTCTTT CASSPPDREAEAFF
TRBJ2-4 many TRBV6-5 TRBD2 TGTGCCAGCAGTTACTTGTCCCGTGGGGGGGAAACAATTCAGTACTTC CASSYLSRGGETIQYF
TRBJ2-3 few TRBV20-1 . TGCAGTGCTAGACCCGGGCGTTGGGATACGCAGTATTTT CSARPGRWDTQYF
TRBJ1-4 . TRBV10-3 . TGTGCCATCAGTGGTCTCCAGAATGAAAAACTGTTTTTT CAISGLQNEKLFF
TRBJ1-5 few TRBV18 TRBD1 TGTGCCAGCTCACCGAGGGGGGACAGGGGGGGCCAGCCCCAGCATTTT CASSPRGDRGGQPQHF
TRBJ2-2 few TRBV20-1 . TGCAGTGCTAGGACAGGAAGTGTAGGAACCGGGGAGCTGTTTTTT CSARTGSVGTGELFF
TRBJ2-5 few TRBV7-2 . TGTGCCAGCAGCTTACGGCAGCAAGAGACCCAGTACTTC CASSLRQQETQYF
TRBJ2-3 many TRBV7-9 . TGTGCCAGCTCCTTATCCGATACGCAGTATTTT CASSLSDTQYF
TRBJ2-1 . TRBV3-1 . TGTGCCAGCAGCCAAGATAGGCTAGCTGGTGAGCAGTTCTTC CASSQDRLAGEQFF
TRBJ1-2 few TRBV13 TRBD1 TGTGCCAGCAGCCCGGGACAGCGCTTCTATGGCTACACCTTC CASSPGQRFYGYTF
TRBJ2-3 . TRBV7-3 . TGTGCCAGCAGCTCGAATCATGGAGGAGATACGCAGTATTTT CASSSNHGGDTQYF
TRBJ2-3 . TRBV19 . TGTGCCAGTAGTATCCAGGCAACAGATACGCAGTATTTT CASSIQATDTQYF
TRBJ1-5 few TRBV7-2 . TGTGCCAGCAGCTTAGTAGCGGGAGCCAATCAGCCCCAGCATTTT CASSLVAGANQPQHF
TRBJ1-6 few TRBV12-3/TRBV12-4 . TGTGCCAGCAGTTTAAATAATTCACCCCTCCACTTT CASSLNNSPLHF
TRBJ2-3 . TRBV5-1 . TGCGCCAGCAGCTTGGGAGAATTCACAGATACGCAGTATTTT CASSLGEFTDTQYF
TRBJ1-1 . TRBV12-3/TRBV12-4 . TGTGCCAGCAGTTTAAGCCCGCTGACAGGACTGGACACTGAAGCTTTCTTT CASSLSPLTGLDTEAFF
TRBJ1-5 few TRBV7-2 . TGTGCCAGCAGCTTAGTTGGGGGATATCAGCCCCAGCATTTT CASSLVGGYQPQHF
TRBJ2-5 . TRBV9 TRBD2 TGTGCCAGCAGCTCTTTTGGAAGCGGGGGGTCGGAGACCCAGTACTTC CASSSFGSGGSETQYF
TRBJ2-3 few TRBV2 TRBD2 TGTGCCAGCAGTTGGCGGACTAGAACAGATACGCAGTATTTT CASSWRTRTDTQYF
TRBJ2-3 few TRBV5-6 TRBD1 TGTGCCAGCAGCTTCGGGACAGCCCGCACAGATACGCAGTATTTT CASSFGTARTDTQYF
TRBJ2-7 few TRBV12-3/TRBV12-4 . TGTGCCAGCAGTCCCCGGGACGGTAGTCACGAGCAGTACTTC CASSPRDGSHEQYF
TRBJ2-3 . TRBV10-3 . TGTGCCATCAGCCAGACGGAAGATACGCAGTATTTT CAISQTEDTQYF
TRBJ2-2 . TRBV21-1 . TGTGCCAGCACCGGTTGGACTAGCGGGCTCACCGGGGAGCTGTTTTTT CASTGWTSGLTGELFF
TRBJ2-2 few TRBV4-2 TRBD1 TGTGCCAGCAGCTCCCGGGGACAGGGTTCCGGGGAGCTGTTTTTT CASSSRGQGSGELFF
TRBJ1-1 many TRBV7-2 TRBD1 TGTGCCAGCAGCTCGGGACAGGGGGCTGGGGGGACTGAAGCTTTCTTT CASSSGQGAGGTEAFF
TRBJ1-1 few TRBV7-3 . TGTGCCAGCAGCAAAGGGAGGACTGAAGCTTTCTTT CASSKGRTEAFF
TRBJ2-6 . TRBV4-3 . TGCGCCAGCAGCCCTACCTTCACGGGGGCCAACGTCCTGACTTTC CASSPTFTGANVLTF
TRBJ2-7 . TRBV28 TRBD1 TGTGCCAGCAGTTTCCCAGGGGGTTTCCACTACGAGCAGTACTTC CASSFPGGFHYEQYF
TRBJ1-1 . TRBV6-5 . TGTGCCAGCAGTTACTACGGAACCATGAACACTGAAGCTTTCTTT CASSYYGTMNTEAFF
TRBJ2-7 . TRBV5-4 . TGTGCCAGCAGCATCGGGGCAGGCCCTGACGAGCAGTACTTC CASSIGAGPDEQYF
TRBJ2-1 . TRBV5-1 TRBD1 TGCGCCAGCAGCCTACAGGGGGCATCCTACAATGAGCAGTTCTTC CASSLQGASYNEQFF
TRBJ2-7 . TRBV20-1 . TGCAGTGCTAGAGATCTGGCTTCCCCCTACGAGCAGTACTTC CSARDLASPYEQYF
TRBJ1-5 few TRBV12-3/TRBV12-4 TRBD1 TGTGCCAGCAGTTTTGGGGGGACAGTAGATCAGCCCCAGCATTTT CASSFGGTVDQPQHF
TRBJ1-1 few TRBV20-1 . TGCAGTGCTAGCATGAACACTGAAGCTTTCTTT CSASMNTEAFF
TRBJ1-1 once TRBV2 . TGTGCCAGCAGCGAGATTAGGGTTGGTGCTGAAGCTTTCTTT CASSEIRVGAEAFF
TRBJ2-7 few TRBV14 . TGTGCCAGCAGCCCAATCATCGTAAACACCTACGAGCAGTACTTC CASSPIIVNTYEQYF
TRBJ2-3 . TRBV7-2 . TGTGCCAGCAGCGGGGCGACCTTCACAGATACGCAGTATTTT CASSGATFTDTQYF
TRBJ2-1 . TRBV12-2 . TGTGCAAGCCGGACTAGCGGCAATGAGCAGTTCTTC CASRTSGNEQFF
TRBJ1-4 many TRBV7-2 . TGTGCCAGCAGCTTAACAGGGTCAACTAATGAAAAACTGTTTTTT CASSLTGSTNEKLFF
TRBJ2-3 . TRBV4-1 . TGCGCCAGCAGCCCTGTCGATCAGAGCGATACGCAGTATTTT CASSPVDQSDTQYF